A selection of T cell receptor beta chains follows, all from one sample in a study of T cells in Graves' hyperthyroidism and ophthalmopathy. TCRdb used MiXCR to reprocess the multiplex PCR reads, holding one entry per CDR3 protein. The sample shows around 380,000 distinct CDR3 sequences, about 13% of them seen only once. Sequenced sample: blood. These receptors all come from a man younger than 45 with Graves' hyperthyroidism that later progressed to Graves' ophthalmopathy. Both conserved end residues are part of each CDR3.

V: TRBV3-1
J: TRBJ1-5
CDR3: CASSQKGRGQPQHF

V: TRBV5-8
J: TRBJ1-5
CDR3: CASVRGDSNQPQHF

V: TRBV5-1
J: TRBJ2-7
CDR3: CASRNSGGATEQYF

V: TRBV7-9
J: TRBJ2-7
CDR3: CASSLVGVTSGAYEQYF

V: TRBV27
J: TRBJ1-6
CDR3: CASRSSMGRSNSTPLHF

V: TRBV7-6
J: TRBJ1-6
CDR3: CASSLLRDSPLHF

V: TRBV27
J: TRBJ1-5
CDR3: CASSFGMDQPQHF

V: TRBV7-9
J: TRBJ2-1
CDR3: CASSLRGRQGYNEQFF

V: TRBV11-2
J: TRBJ2-7
CDR3: CASSPILVAVVDEQYF

V: TRBV5-1
J: TRBJ1-4
CDR3: CASSFGDTNEKLFF

V: TRBV6-1
J: TRBJ2-7
CDR3: CASSPGTGLEREQYF

V: TRBV10-3
J: TRBJ2-7
CDR3: CAIKGTGASYEQYF

V: TRBV5-8
J: TRBJ2-1
CDR3: CASRDRGLGNEQFF

V: TRBV12-3/TRBV12-4
J: TRBJ1-1
CDR3: CASKKTGGITEAFF

V: TRBV30
J: TRBJ1-2
CDR3: CARSRVLYGYTF